The 4 T cell receptor beta chains listed next were all sequenced from one sample in a study of blood T cell repertoires in COVID-19 (dated by TCRdb to about 2020). The library was made by the immunoSEQ multiplex PCR assay. What TCRdb holds here is the immuneACCESS table cut down to in-frame rearrangements. Part of the clones is not present; checked against another copy, under half of the missing clones reflect an unresolved V gene, and the others are unexplained. Recorded for this sample are 150,000 to 200,000 clones; under 90% of them occurred a single time. The biggest ten clones account for about 14% of the sample. Sequencing was carried out using peripheral blood. The receptors come from a woman aged 70 to 79 with COVID-19, enrolled during active disease.

The chain recombines TRBV28 with TRBJ1-6, with D possibly TRBD1 on 5 matching bases. The CDR3 totals 15 residues. CDR1 is MDHEN, CDR2 SYDVKM, per germline. V lost 2 bases to trimming and J lost 10 bases, with 15 bases between them. In nucleotides, the CDR3 is TGTGCCAGCAGTTTACGCCCTCGACAGTCGTCACCCCTCCACTTT. As protein: CASSLRPRQSSPLHF.

This clone was seen only a few times. The chain links TRBV6-5 to TRBJ1-1; 9 bases fit TRBD1. V lost 6 bases and J lost 4; bases outside the gene matches: 6. CDR1 and CDR2 from the germline V gene are MNHEY and SVGAGI. The length of the CDR3 is 14 residues. The CDR3 loop is CASRAGQGITEAFF. In nucleotides, the CDR3 is TGTGCCAGCAGAGCGGGACAGGGTATCACTGAAGCTTTCTTT.

This chain joins TRBV5-1 and TRBJ2-2; 7 bases agree with TRBD1. This CDR3 spans 16 amino acids. CDR1 SGHRS and CDR2 YFSETQ come from the germline V gene. The ends lost 1 base at V and 1 base at J; junction bases unmatched: 4. CDR3 sequence: CASSLWGTVNTGELFF. The CDR3 DNA reads TGCGCCAGCAGCTTGTGGGGGACAGTGAACACCGGGGAGCTGTTTTTT.

The chain links TRBV25-1 to TRBJ1-4, with a tentative D call TRBD1 (5 bases). V shed 3 bases and J shed 7 bases, with 15 bases lying between them. The CDR3 has 15 amino acids. Germline loops: CDR1 MGHDK, CDR2 SYGVNS. The CDR3: CASSDSRAKIEKLFF. CDR3 coding DNA: TGTGCCAGCAGTGATTCCAGGGCCAAAATTGAAAAACTGTTTTTT.